The entry below describes one T cell receptor beta chain. What it binds is not known. An end of the junction differs from the germline gene, which may be a read error. The data were taken from a study of T cell repertoires in cytomegalovirus infection. In TCRdb, the reads were re-called with MiXCR into one record per CDR3 protein. Among about 890,000 distinct CDR3 sequences listed, approximately 31% were seen once. Here the sequenced sample was cultured CD8+ T cells from PBMCs, taken from culture after CMV antigen stimulation. The clonotype comes from a human donor in good health (CMV status not recorded). Some clones in this sample may be carry-over from other donors' samples.

The CDR3 bases are TGTGCCAGCAGCTTGATAGACGGTGGAGCCTACGAGCAGTACTTC. Encoded protein: CASSLIDGGAYEQYF. This chain links TRBV5-3 with TRBJ2-7; D unclear. TRBV5-3 is noted as an ORF with a role that remains uncertain. This CDR3 spans 15 amino acids.